This TCR beta chain was documented in a study of T-cell reconstitution after alpha-beta-depleted transplantation in children. Study observations and caveats: Several hundred expanded graft clones reportedly gave rise to the alpha-beta T cells present about two months after transplant. Some patients showed high day-60 TCRbeta diversity, which derived from surviving recipient T cells and thymic progenitors. T cells produced anew were the main source of T-cell counts and diversity one year after transplant.

The CDR3 runs to 13 residues. Germline V CDR1 and CDR2: SGHVS, FQNEAQ. The ends were cut back, 1 base at V and 5 bases at J, with 8 bases in the middle. This clonotype came up a few times. Its specificity is unknown. Unique molecular identifiers were incorporated during preparation of the TCRbeta library. Each CDR3 protein is one row after TCRdb ran MiXCR on the PCR reads. The table has 750,000 to 950,000 distinct CDR3 sequences, roughly 16% seen once. The genes are TRBV7-8 and TRBJ1-2; D unclear. This material consisted of PBMCs, mostly from graft donor cells, taken 360 days after TCRalphabeta/CD19-depleted stem cell transplant. This TCR came from a male patient aged 10 to 17 who had a stem cell transplant for acute lymphoblastic leukemia, so the T cells may come from the graft donor. The CDR3 sequence is CASSLERAYGYTF. In DNA form, the CDR3 reads TGTGCCAGCAGCTTAGAAAGGGCTTATGGCTACACCTTC.